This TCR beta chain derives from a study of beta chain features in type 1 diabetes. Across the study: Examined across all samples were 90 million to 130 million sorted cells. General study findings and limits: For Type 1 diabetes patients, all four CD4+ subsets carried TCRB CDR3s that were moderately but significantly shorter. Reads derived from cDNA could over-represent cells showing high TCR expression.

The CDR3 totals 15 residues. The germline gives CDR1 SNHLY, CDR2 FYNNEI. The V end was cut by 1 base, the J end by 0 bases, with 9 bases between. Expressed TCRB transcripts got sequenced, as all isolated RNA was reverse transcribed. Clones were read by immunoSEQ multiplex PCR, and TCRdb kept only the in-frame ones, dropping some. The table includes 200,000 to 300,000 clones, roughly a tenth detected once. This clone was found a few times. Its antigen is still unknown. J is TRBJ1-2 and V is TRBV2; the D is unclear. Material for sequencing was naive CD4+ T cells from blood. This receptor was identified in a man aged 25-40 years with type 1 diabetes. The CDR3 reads CASSEEAGANYGYTF. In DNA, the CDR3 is TGTGCCAGCAGTGAAGAGGCGGGAGCTAACTATGGCTACACCTTC. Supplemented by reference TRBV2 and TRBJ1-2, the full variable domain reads EPEVTQTPSHQVTQMGQEVILRCVPISNHLYFYWYRQILGQKVEFLVSFYNNEISEKSEIFDDQFSVERPDGSNFTLKIRSTKLEDSAMYFCASSEEAGANYGYTFGSGTRLTVV.